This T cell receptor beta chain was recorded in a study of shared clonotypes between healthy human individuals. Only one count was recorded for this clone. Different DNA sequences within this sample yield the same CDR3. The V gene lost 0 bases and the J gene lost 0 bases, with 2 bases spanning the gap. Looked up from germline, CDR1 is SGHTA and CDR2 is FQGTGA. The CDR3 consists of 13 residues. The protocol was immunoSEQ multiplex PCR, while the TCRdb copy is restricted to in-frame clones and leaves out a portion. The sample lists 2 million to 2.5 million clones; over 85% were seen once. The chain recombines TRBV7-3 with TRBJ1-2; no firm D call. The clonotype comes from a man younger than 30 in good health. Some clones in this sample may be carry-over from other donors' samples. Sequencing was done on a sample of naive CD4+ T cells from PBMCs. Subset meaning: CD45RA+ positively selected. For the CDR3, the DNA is TGTGCCAGCAGCTTAACCCCTAACTATGGCTACACCTTC. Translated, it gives CASSLTPNYGYTF.